This T cell receptor (beta chain) was observed in a study of cytomegalovirus exposure and HLA in healthy donors. Findings of the study overall: Published work reported that the classifier diagnosed cytomegalovirus status with high specificity and sensitivity. Cytomegalovirus-associated TCR beta chains were listed, numbering under 200. Whilst most TCR sequences proved rare, a subset of public TCRs occurred across many donors.

The repertoire was sequenced with immunoSEQ multiplex PCR; TCRdb's copy has only in-frame clones and lacks some. The sample shows about 260,000 clones, 80% to 95% of them seen only once. Germline CDR1 SGHRS, CDR2 YFSETQ. The V and J ends lost 1 base and 1 base respectively, with 15 bases between them. This CDR3 is 17 amino acids long. To note about this clone: Its specificity is unknown.

The source is a woman younger than 45 in good health and CMV-seronegative. Sequenced material: PBMCs. The chain combines TRBV5-1 with TRBJ2-1, with TRBD2 as a possible D gene (5 bases). Here the CDR3 reads CASSLSPGVGSYNEQFF. The CDR3 DNA follows: TGCGCCAGCAGCTTGAGTCCCGGGGTAGGGTCCTACAATGAGCAGTTCTTC.